In this sample, the clone carrying this T cell receptor beta chain turned up many times. Antigen specificity is unknown. Using RNA transcripts as the source, TCR beta CDR3 regions were amplified. During a first-round RT-PCR of the TCR CDR3, the HTBI primer set was used. TCRdb passed the multiplex PCR reads through MiXCR, listing each CDR3 protein once. The sample includes 550,000 to 700,000 distinct CDR3 sequences, 46% of them seen just once. This entry belongs to a study of T cells in Graves' hyperthyroidism and ophthalmopathy. Findings and limits, study-wide: In blood, most of the thyroid clonotypes expanded above 0.001 were also present. Ophthalmopathy got predicted by the model a median about six months before its onset. A 13 V-J model separated ophthalmopathy from stable hyperthyroidism.

Orbital computed tomography, thyroid ultrasound, serum thyroxine and TRAb, and clinical symptoms together informed the diagnoses. The clonotype was recovered from an adult woman with Graves' disease, either hyperthyroidism or ophthalmopathy (not recorded which). The sequencing input was peripheral blood or thyroid tissue (not recorded which).

The CDR3 DNA reads TGTGCCAGCAGTCCGACTCGGGGACGGGCTGAAGCTTTCTTT. It translates to CASSPTRGRAEAFF. V is TRBV12-3 or TRBV12-4 and J is TRBJ1-1; TRBD1 might be the D (5 bases). With 5 bases removed from V and 6 bases from J, the gap between germline ends came to 16 bases. CDR3 length equals 14 residues.